This T cell receptor beta chain is drawn from a study of regulatory T cells in long-lasting Graves disease. Study context: Antithyroid drug intake by newly diagnosed Graves' patients had lasted under 3 months.

Stated time point: newly diagnosed GD, antithyroid drugs for less than 3 months. The TCR library was prepared using RNA isolated from PBMCs. The authors diagnosed Graves' disease using American Thyroid Association guidelines. Trimming shortened V by 4 bases and J by 0 bases, and 15 bases separated the two germline ends. CDR1 is KGHDR and CDR2 is SFDVKD in the germline V gene. This CDR3 region has 17 residues. The authors built TCR beta libraries using iRepertoire HTBI primers and Arm-PCR of CDR3 regions. Via MiXCR, TCRdb re-called the multiplex PCR reads, giving one row per CDR3 protein. Among about 520,000 distinct CDR3 sequences, 12% were seen once, and the ten largest hold around 9.3%. This clonotype was seen many times. The same sample was also studied in work on T cells in Graves' hyperthyroidism and ophthalmopathy. That source notes: Patients aged 18 to 65 had newly diagnosed hyperthyroidism lasting under 2 months.

The chain links TRBV24-1 to TRBJ2-1, with D possibly TRBD2 on 6 matching bases. The sequences come from peripheral blood mononuclear cells (PBMCs), collected at new diagnosis, from a patient treated with antithyroid drugs. The TCR was taken from a woman aged 25 to 39 with Graves disease. DNA for the CDR3: TGTGCCACCAGTGACCTGGCGGCGGGAAGCTCCTACAATGAGCAGTTCTTC. It codes for CATSDLAAGSSYNEQFF.